In its sample, the clone carrying this TCR beta chain was seen many times. Trimming left V 3 bases short and J 7 bases short, with 4 bases between. This CDR3 region has 10 residues. Germline CDR1 SGHRS, CDR2 YFSETQ. The data were obtained in a study of human T cells and chemical hapten exposure. Individual cDNA molecules in this library carried unique molecular identifiers. TCRdb fed the RACE reads into MiXCR, producing one record per CDR3 protein. The data hold about 40,000 distinct CDR3 sequences, with roughly a tenth observed a single time. The time point is: pre-sensitization, week 0. Sample treatment: therapeutic diphenylcyclopropenone sensitization with weekly scalp DPC.

V is TRBV5-1 and J is TRBJ2-5; D is unresolved. This clonotype was sampled from a young man with alopecia areata. Some clones in this sample may be carry-over from other donors' samples. Sequencing was performed on whole blood, taken in connection with sensitization to the hapten diphenylcyclopropenone (DPC). The CDR3 loop is CASSWGTQYF. The CDR3 coding sequence is TGCGCCAGCAGCTGGGGGACCCAGTACTTC.